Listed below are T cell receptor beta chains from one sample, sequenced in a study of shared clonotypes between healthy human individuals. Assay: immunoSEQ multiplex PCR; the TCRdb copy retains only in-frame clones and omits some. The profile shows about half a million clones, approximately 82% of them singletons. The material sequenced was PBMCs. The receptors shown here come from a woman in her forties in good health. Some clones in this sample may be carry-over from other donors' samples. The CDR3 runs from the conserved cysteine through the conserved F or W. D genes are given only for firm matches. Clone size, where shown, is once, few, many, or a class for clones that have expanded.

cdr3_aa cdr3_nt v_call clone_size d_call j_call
CASSWPGGLTGELFF TGCGCCAGCAGCTGGCCGGGAGGGCTAACCGGGGAGCTGTTTTTT TRBV5-1 . TRBD2 TRBJ2-2
CASSLVGPTHEQYF TGTGCCAGCAGCTTAGTAGGGCCAACACACGAGCAGTACTTC TRBV7-3 . . TRBJ2-7
CAISQTSGIYNEQFF TGTGCCATCAGTCAGACTAGCGGGATCTACAATGAGCAGTTCTTC TRBV10-3 . TRBD2 TRBJ2-1
CASSQSLGYSGANVLTF TGTGCCAGCAGCCAGAGTCTAGGTTACTCTGGGGCCAACGTCCTGACTTTC TRBV4-2 . . TRBJ2-6
CASSPVFRRDPRQAGELFF TGTGCCAGCTCACCAGTCTTCCGGCGGGACCCACGACAGGCCGGGGAGCTGTTTTTT TRBV18 . . TRBJ2-2
CAWRERGAGNEQFF TGTGCCTGGAGGGAGCGGGGAGCTGGCAATGAGCAGTTCTTC TRBV30 . TRBD2 TRBJ2-1
CASSLQGPMNTEAFF TGTGCCAGCTCCCTCCAGGGGCCAATGAACACTGAAGCTTTCTTT TRBV18 . . TRBJ1-1
CASSLGTDLGQYF TGTGCCAGCAGCTTAGGCACGGACTTAGGGCAGTACTTC TRBV7-2 . . TRBJ2-7
CASSAGTAGSSTQYF TGTGCCAGCAGCGCGGGGACTGCCGGTTCAAGTACGCAGTATTTT TRBV27 . . TRBJ2-3
CASSEAVEGNEQFF TGTGCCAGCAGTGAAGCAGTAGAGGGGAATGAGCAGTTCTTC TRBV6-1 few . TRBJ2-1
CASSRPLLGTDTQYF TGTGCCAGCAGCAGACCACTGCTGGGCACAGATACGCAGTATTTT TRBV11-2 . . TRBJ2-3
CASSTGEYGYTF TGTGCCAGCAGCACAGGGGAATATGGCTACACCTTC TRBV6-5 . TRBD1 TRBJ1-2
CASSWQGPDTQYF TGTGCCAGCAGTTGGCAGGGCCCAGATACGCAGTATTTT TRBV27 . . TRBJ2-3
CASSVATGTEAFF TGTGCCAGCAGCGTAGCAACAGGGACTGAAGCTTTCTTT TRBV9 few . TRBJ1-1
CASSLAVNDEQFF TGTGCCAGCAGCTTAGCGGTGAACGATGAGCAGTTCTTC TRBV7-9 . . TRBJ2-1
CASSARQGRSGGYNSPLHF TGTGCCAGCAGCGCCCGACAGGGAAGGTCAGGTGGCTATAATTCACCCCTCCACTTT TRBV7-2 . TRBD1 TRBJ1-6
CASSRSGTGRLGTEALF TGTGCCAGCAGTCGGTCCGGGACAGGCAGGTTAGGCACTGAAGCTCTCTTT TRBV28 . TRBD1 TRBJ1-1
CASNYQGWGDEQFF TGTGCCAGCAATTATCAGGGTTGGGGGGATGAGCAGTTCTTC TRBV9 . . TRBJ2-1
CASSPGLELQETQYF TGCGCCAGCAGCCCGGGACTAGAACTCCAAGAGACCCAGTACTTC TRBV5-1 . TRBD2 TRBJ2-5
CASSLEGVQETQYF TGTGCCAGCAGCTTAGAGGGGGTACAAGAGACCCAGTACTTC TRBV7-6 . . TRBJ2-5
CASSSPGTFEQYF TGTGCCAGCAGCAGTCCCGGGACATTCGAGCAGTACTTC TRBV14 . . TRBJ2-7
CASSPNTGEKLFF TGTGCCAGCTCACCGAATACAGGGGAGAAACTGTTTTTT TRBV18 . TRBD1 TRBJ1-4
CASSWKTSGRADTQYF TGCGCCAGCAGCTGGAAGACTAGCGGGAGGGCAGATACGCAGTATTTT TRBV5-1 . TRBD2 TRBJ2-3
CASSQAGGPADTQYF TGTGCCAGCAGCCAAGCGGGAGGGCCGGCAGATACGCAGTATTTT TRBV4-2 . TRBD2 TRBJ2-3
CASSSPGLSSYNEQFF TGTGCCAGCAGTTCACCGGGCCTGAGCTCCTACAATGAGCAGTTCTTC TRBV28 . . TRBJ2-1
CASSSQAGHTDTQYF TGTGCCAGCAGCTCCCAAGCGGGACACACAGATACGCAGTATTTT TRBV7-3 . . TRBJ2-3
CASSLTRGELFF TGTGCCAGCAGCCTCACTCGCGGGGAGCTGTTTTTT TRBV7-9 . . TRBJ2-2
CASSLALGVGQETQYF TGCGCCAGCAGCTTGGCCCTCGGTGTAGGACAAGAGACCCAGTACTTC TRBV5-1 . . TRBJ2-5
CASRPTGNYEQYF TGTGCCAGTAGACCGACAGGAAACTACGAGCAGTACTTC TRBV19 . . TRBJ2-7
CASGLSGANVLTF TGTGCCAGCGGACTCTCTGGGGCCAACGTCCTGACTTTC TRBV2 . . TRBJ2-6
CASRETSESYEQYF TGCGCCAGCAGAGAGACTTCGGAATCCTACGAGCAGTACTTC TRBV10-1 . . TRBJ2-7
CSVRTGADYGYTF TGCAGCGTCCGGACAGGGGCGGACTATGGCTACACCTTC TRBV29-1 once TRBD1 TRBJ1-2
CASSPPSGRADFTYEQYF TGTGCCAGCAGCCCCCCTAGCGGGAGGGCCGATTTTACCTACGAGCAGTACTTC TRBV7-2 . TRBD2 TRBJ2-7
CASSPGGDDSPLHF TGTGCCAGCTCACCGGGGGGCGACGATTCACCCCTCCACTTT TRBV18 . . TRBJ1-6
CAIRDRYEQYF TGTGCCATCAGGGACAGGTACGAGCAGTACTTC TRBV10-3 . TRBD1 TRBJ2-7
CASAWDDRSYNEQFF TGTGCCAGCGCTTGGGATGACCGGAGCTACAATGAGCAGTTCTTC TRBV7-2 few . TRBJ2-1
CASSLVIGGWETQYF TGTGCCAGCAGCTTAGTAATTGGGGGCTGGGAGACCCAGTACTTC TRBV7-2 . . TRBJ2-5
CASSPLTRGYEQYF TGTGCCAGCTCCCCCCTAACTAGGGGATACGAGCAGTACTTC TRBV7-2 . . TRBJ2-7
CASSRGEGRTGELFF TGTGCCAGCAGCCGAGGGGAGGGCCGGACCGGGGAGCTGTTTTTT TRBV5-4 . TRBD2 TRBJ2-2
CASSLGRGYGYTF TGTGCCAGCAGCTTAGGCAGGGGGTATGGCTACACCTTC TRBV7-9 . TRBD1 TRBJ1-2
CASSQDSEKLFF TGTGCCAGCAGCCAAGATTCAGAAAAACTGTTTTTT TRBV4-2 many . TRBJ1-4
CASSTGQRNEQYF TGTGCCAGCAGCACGGGACAGAGGAACGAGCAGTACTTC TRBV7-2 . TRBD1 TRBJ2-7
CASSFDRDTEAFF TGTGCCAGCAGCTTTGACAGAGATACTGAAGCTTTCTTT TRBV5-4 many . TRBJ1-1
CASSVGGYGYTF TGTGCCAGCAGTGTGGGGGGGTATGGCTACACCTTC TRBV6-4 few . TRBJ1-2
CAIIQGMGGEAFF TGTGCCATCATCCAGGGCATGGGGGGTGAAGCTTTCTTT TRBV10-3 few . TRBJ1-1